This TCR beta chain was recovered during a study of T-cell memory formation after mild COVID-19. Looking at the study overall: TCR clusters were largely donor specific. Study results and caveats: That cross-reactive memory joined was suggested by some responding clones appearing in pre-infection memory.

The CDR3 has 12 amino acids. V lost 6 bases and J lost 12, with 15 bases in between. In TCRdb, the 5' RACE reads were re-called with MiXCR into one record per CDR3 protein. This table has roughly 500,000 distinct CDR3 sequences, around 21% appearing once. This clonotype has more than one count but fewer than ten. Antigen specificity is unknown. V and J are TRBV12-3 or TRBV12-4 and TRBJ2-1; either TRBD1 or TRBD2 may supply D (5 bases each). The sample comprised PBMCs or a T cell subset sorted from them (not recorded which). The receptor was derived from an adult woman who had mild COVID-19 (a few samples of this study predate the infection). Cell type and time point are not known. CDR3 sequence reads: CASSSLVRGQFF. CDR3 bases: TGTGCCAGCAGCTCCCTAGTGAGGGGGCAGTTCTTC.